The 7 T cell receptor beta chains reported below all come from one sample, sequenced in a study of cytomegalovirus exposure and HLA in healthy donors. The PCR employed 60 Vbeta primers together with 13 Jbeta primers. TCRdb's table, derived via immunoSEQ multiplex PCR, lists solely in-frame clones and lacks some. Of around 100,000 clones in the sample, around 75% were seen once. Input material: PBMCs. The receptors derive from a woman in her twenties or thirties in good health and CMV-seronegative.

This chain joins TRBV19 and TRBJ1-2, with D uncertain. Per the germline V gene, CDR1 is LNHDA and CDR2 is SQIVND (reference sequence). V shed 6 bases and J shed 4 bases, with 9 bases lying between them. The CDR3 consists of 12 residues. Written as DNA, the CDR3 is TGTGCCAGTAGCCGGGAAGCCTATGGCTACACCTTC. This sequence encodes CASSREAYGYTF.

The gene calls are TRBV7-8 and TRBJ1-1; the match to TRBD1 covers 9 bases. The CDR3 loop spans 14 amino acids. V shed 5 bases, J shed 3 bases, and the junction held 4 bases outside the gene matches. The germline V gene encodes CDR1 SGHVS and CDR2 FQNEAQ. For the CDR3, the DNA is TGTGCCAGCAGCCTGGGACAGGGTTACACTGAAGCTTTCTTT. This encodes CASSLGQGYTEAFF. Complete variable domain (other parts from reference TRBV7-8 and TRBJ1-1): GAGVSQSPRYKVAKRGQDVALRCDPISGHVSLFWYQQALGQGPEFLTYFQNEAQLDKSGLPSDRFFAERPEGSVSTLKIQRTQQEDSAVYLCASSLGQGYTEAFFGQGTRLTVV.

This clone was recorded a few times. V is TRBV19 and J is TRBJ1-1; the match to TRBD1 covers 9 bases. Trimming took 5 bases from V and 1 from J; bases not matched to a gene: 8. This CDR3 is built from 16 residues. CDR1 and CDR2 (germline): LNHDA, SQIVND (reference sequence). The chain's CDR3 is CASSYRDRARNTEAFF. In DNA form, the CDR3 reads TGTGCCAGTAGTTACCGGGACAGGGCCAGGAACACTGAAGCTTTCTTT.

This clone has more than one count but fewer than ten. CDR3 region: CAWTRGRLGPGANVLTF. The CDR3 DNA sequence: TGTGCCTGGACGCGGGGGCGCCTAGGCCCCGGGGCCAACGTCCTGACTTTC. J is TRBJ2-6 and V is TRBV30, with D possibly matching TRBD2 (7 bases). CDR1 and CDR2 from the germline V gene are GTSNPN and SVGIG (reference sequence). V dropped 4 bases and J dropped 4 bases, with 20 bases sitting between them. The CDR3 has 17 amino acids.

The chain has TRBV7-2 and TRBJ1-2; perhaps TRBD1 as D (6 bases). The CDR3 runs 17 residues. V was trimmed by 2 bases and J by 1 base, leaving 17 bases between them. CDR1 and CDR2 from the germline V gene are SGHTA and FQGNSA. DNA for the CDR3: TGTGCCAGCAGCTTACGACAGGCCACTCATGTTAACTATGGCTACACCTTC. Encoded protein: CASSLRQATHVNYGYTF.

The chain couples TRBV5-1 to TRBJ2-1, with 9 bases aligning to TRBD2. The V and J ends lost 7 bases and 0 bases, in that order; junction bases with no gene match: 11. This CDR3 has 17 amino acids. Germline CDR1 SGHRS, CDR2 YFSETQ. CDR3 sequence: CASRRLAGSSSYNEQFF. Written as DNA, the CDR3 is TGCGCCAGCCGGCGGCTAGCGGGGTCAAGCTCCTACAATGAGCAGTTCTTC.

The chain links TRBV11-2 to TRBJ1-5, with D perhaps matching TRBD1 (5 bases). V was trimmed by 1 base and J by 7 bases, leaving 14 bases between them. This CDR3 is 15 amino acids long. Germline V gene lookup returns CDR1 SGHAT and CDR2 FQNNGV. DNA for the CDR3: TGTGCCAGCAGCTTAGGCGGGGGGGGGAGCCAGCCCCAGCATTTT. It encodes CASSLGGGGSQPQHF.